Presented here are 31 T cell receptor beta chains from one specimen sequenced in a study of blood T cell repertoires in COVID-19. Profiled with immunoSEQ multiplex PCR; TCRdb holds only in-frame clones, not every one. Counted here are fewer than 180,000 clones, around 90% occurring once; the ten biggest clones make up around 4%. The sample comprised peripheral blood. The receptors stem from a woman aged 55-75 years with active or convalescent COVID-19.

V usage is TRBV10-3 and J usage is TRBJ1-2; TRBD1 matches 11 bases. The CDR3 runs to 15 residues. V shed 8 bases, J shed 2 bases, and the junction held 7 bases outside the gene matches. CDR1 is ENHRY, CDR2 SYGVKD, per germline. The CDR3, as DNA: TGTGCCATCGAAGGTGGACAGGGGGCGAACTATGGCTACACCTTC. Translated: CAIEGGQGANYGYTF.

This clone has only one observation. This chain joins TRBV27 and TRBJ1-5; D uncertain. V was trimmed by 6 bases and J by 6 bases, leaving 12 bases between them. Germline V gene data show CDR1 as MNHEY and CDR2 as SMNVEV (reference sequence). The CDR3 length is 13 residues. The CDR3 sequence is CASSLEEAQPQHF. CDR3 bases: TGTGCCAGCAGCTTGGAGGAGGCTCAGCCCCAGCATTTT.

V usage is TRBV9 and J usage is TRBJ2-2, with TRBD1 identical over 9 bases. After removal of 3 bases from V and 3 bases from J, the junction contained 6 bases not matched to a gene. CDR1 is SGDLS and CDR2 is YYNGEE in the germline V gene. This CDR3 has 16 residues. The CDR3 loop reads CASSAGGQGYTGELFF. The CDR3 DNA reads TGTGCCAGCAGCGCGGGGGGACAGGGTTACACCGGGGAGCTGTTTTTT.

The V call is TRBV5-1, the J call TRBJ2-1, with 8 bases identical to TRBD1. Germline V lookup: CDR1 SGHRS, CDR2 YFSETQ. The CDR3 runs to 16 residues. V lost 0 bases to trimming and J lost 6 bases; unmatched junction nucleotides: 8. In DNA, the CDR3 is TGCGCCAGCAGCTTGGCCGGGACAGGTAGTGTCAATGAGCAGTTCTTC. It specifies CASSLAGTGSVNEQFF. Combining the CDR3 with reference TRBV5-1 and TRBJ2-1 gives the whole variable domain KAGVTQTPRYLIKTRGQQVTLSCSPISGHRSVSWYQQTPGQGLQFLFEYFSETQRNKGNFPGRFSGRQFSNSRSEMNVSTLELGDSALYLCASSLAGTGSVNEQFFGPGTRLTVL.

The rearrangement uses TRBV18 and TRBJ2-7; tentative D call: TRBD1 (7 bases). The germline V and J ends were trimmed by 3 bases and 2 bases, with 11 bases remaining between them. The CDR3 covers 14 residues. Germline values: CDR1 KGHSH, CDR2 LQKENI. The CDR3 sequence: CASSPQGEAYEQYF. For the CDR3, the DNA is TGTGCCAGCTCACCCCAGGGGGAGGCCTACGAGCAGTACTTC.

The V gene is TRBV19, the J gene TRBJ1-6; 7 positions agree with TRBD1. The trim removed 4 bases at V and 4 bases at J, leaving 7 bases unmatched. Germline V lookup: CDR1 LNHDA, CDR2 SQIVND (reference sequence). This CDR3 contains 16 residues. The CDR3 DNA reads TGTGCCAGTAGTAGGGGGGACAGACGATATAATTCACCCCTCCACTTT. Translation: CASSRGDRRYNSPLHF. The whole variable domain, filled in from reference TRBV19 and TRBJ1-6, reads DGGITQSPKYLFRKEGQNVTLSCEQNLNHDAMYWYRQDPGQGLRLIYYSQIVNDFQKGDIAEGYSVSREKKESFPLTVTSAQKNPTAFYLCASSRGDRRYNSPLHFGNGTRLTVT.

This chain joins TRBV11-2 and TRBJ1-1, with TRBD1 identical over 8 bases. Germline V CDR1 and CDR2: SGHAT, FQNNGV. This CDR3 has 15 amino acids. Trimming removed 5 bases from V and 0 bases from J; junction bases left unmatched: 5. CDR3 sequence reads: CASSPDRGMNTEAFF. The CDR3, as DNA: TGTGCCAGCAGCCCCGACAGGGGTATGAACACTGAAGCTTTCTTT.

This chain uses TRBV27 with TRBJ2-7; tentative D call: TRBD1 (6 bases). Germline CDR1 and CDR2: MNHEY and SMNVEV (reference sequence). Trimming pared 6 bases from V and 4 bases from J, leaving 13 bases between. The CDR3 has 13 amino acids. The CDR3: CASRTGSGYEQYF. In nucleotides, the CDR3 is TGTGCCAGCAGAACAGGGTCAGGGTACGAGCAGTACTTC.

The chain employs TRBV6-5 and TRBJ2-3, with TRBD2 matching over 8 bases. The junction had 9 bases not matched to a gene; V was cut back by 9 bases and J by 4 bases. Germline V gene data show CDR1 as MNHEY and CDR2 as SVGAGI. The CDR3 extends over 14 amino acids. The CDR3 region is CASISGGAADTQYF. The CDR3 DNA reads TGTGCCAGTATTTCCGGGGGGGCCGCAGATACGCAGTATTTT.

CDR3 in amino acids: CASSDWRNTEAFF. In DNA form, the CDR3 reads TGTGCCAGTAGTGACTGGAGGAACACTGAAGCTTTCTTT. The chain joins TRBV19 to TRBJ1-1; D remains ambiguous. Germline loops: CDR1 LNHDA, CDR2 SQIVND (reference sequence). V was trimmed by 5 bases and J by 1 base, leaving 8 bases between them. CDR3 length: 13 amino acids. Using reference TRBV19 and TRBJ1-1 for the parts outside the CDR3, the full variable domain is DGGITQSPKYLFRKEGQNVTLSCEQNLNHDAMYWYRQDPGQGLRLIYYSQIVNDFQKGDIAEGYSVSREKKESFPLTVTSAQKNPTAFYLCASSDWRNTEAFFGQGTRLTVV.

This sequence joins TRBV10-3 and TRBJ1-2, with 8 bases identical to TRBD1. Looked up from germline, CDR1 is ENHRY and CDR2 is SYGVKD. V dropped 3 bases and J dropped 2; count of bases not matched to a gene: 5. The CDR3 covers 15 residues. CDR3 in amino acids: CAISESGQGNYGYTF. In nucleotides, the CDR3 is TGTGCCATCAGTGAATCCGGACAGGGAAACTATGGCTACACCTTC.

The chain has TRBV7-9 and TRBJ1-2, with D possibly TRBD1 on 5 matching bases. There are 13 residues in the CDR3. The V gene lost 4 bases and the J gene lost 7 bases, with 13 bases spanning the gap. The V gene's germline CDR1 is SEHNR and CDR2 FQNEAQ (reference sequence). The CDR3 nucleotides are TGTGCCAGCAGCTCCGGGGGGACGGGTGGCTACACCTTC. Protein sequence: CASSSGGTGGYTF.

This chain uses TRBV18 with TRBJ1-1, with 8 bases matching TRBD1. The CDR3 has 16 residues. V trimming: 3 bases; J trimming: 0 bases; junction bases outside the gene matches: 6. Germline V CDR1 and CDR2: KGHSH, LQKENI. The CDR3 bases are TGTGCCAGCTCACCCGGACAGGGTACAATGAACACTGAAGCTTTCTTT. Protein: CASSPGQGTMNTEAFF.

The genes are TRBV29-1 and TRBJ1-2, with TRBD1 matching over 12 bases. Germline assignment: CDR1 SQVTM and CDR2 ANQGSEA. With V trimmed by 4 bases and J by 4 bases, 4 bases remained unmatched. The CDR3 is 14 amino acids. The CDR3 loop is CSVGGTGGGYGYTF. The CDR3 bases are TGCAGCGTTGGTGGGACAGGGGGCGGCTATGGCTACACCTTC.

This chain links TRBV11-2 with TRBJ1-1; D call uncertain. The CDR3 contains 13 residues. Germline V gene lookup returns CDR1 SGHAT and CDR2 FQNNGV. The V end lost 5 bases, the J end lost 4 bases, and 11 bases lay between the germline ends. The CDR3 bases are TGTGCCAGCAGCCCTTGGCAGTCCACTGAAGCTTTCTTT. It specifies CASSPWQSTEAFF.

The chain carries TRBV6-5 and TRBJ2-1; TRBD2 is a possible D gene (6 bases). Trimming removed 6 bases at V and 11 bases at J, with 17 bases between. The CDR3 is 13 residues long. Germline CDR1 and CDR2: MNHEY and SVGAGI. The DNA of the CDR3 is TGTGCCAGCAGGGGACTGCGGGTAGGGAAGCAGTTCTTC. It translates to CASRGLRVGKQFF.

This clone was seen a handful of times. J is TRBJ2-5 and V is TRBV7-2; 7 bases line up with TRBD2. CDR1 is SGHTA, CDR2 FQGNSA, per germline. The V segment lost 5 bases and the J segment 6 bases; nucleotides outside the gene matches: 9. The CDR3 covers 14 residues. CDR3: CASSGGDYEKTQYF. In DNA, the CDR3 is TGTGCCAGCAGCGGAGGGGACTACGAGAAGACCCAGTACTTC.

As DNA, the CDR3 is TGCGCCAGCAGCCAAGTAGCGGGGGCGACCCCGCAGTATTTT. Its protein is CASSQVAGATPQYF. The chain joins TRBV4-3 to TRBJ2-3; 9 nucleotides line up with TRBD2. The CDR3 has 14 amino acids. The trim removed 1 base at V and 10 bases at J, leaving 6 bases unmatched. Germline V CDR1 and CDR2: LGHNA, YSLEER.

The chain recombines TRBV19 with TRBJ1-6; TRBD1 matches 7 bases. The CDR3 covers 15 residues. The germline gives CDR1 LNHDA, CDR2 SQIVND (reference sequence). J gave up 6 bases and V 5 bases, and 7 bases lay outside the gene matches. Here the CDR3 reads CASSEAGGVNSPLHF. The CDR3 region has the DNA TGTGCCAGTAGTGAGGCAGGGGGAGTTAATTCACCCCTCCACTTT.

The V call is TRBV7-9, the J call TRBJ2-2; the D is unclear. Germline CDR1 and CDR2: SEHNR and FQNEAQ (reference sequence). The CDR3 covers 15 residues. V dropped 2 bases and J dropped 7 bases, with 14 bases sitting between them. DNA of the CDR3: TGTGCCAGCAGCTTAACGGGTGGATATATCGGGGAGCTGTTTTTT. Translated: CASSLTGGYIGELFF.

This rearrangement joins TRBV5-6 to TRBJ1-3; D not resolved. This CDR3 comprises 14 residues. The V gene's germline CDR1 is SGHDT and CDR2 YYEEEE. Trimming left V 1 base short and J 4 bases short, with 9 bases between. CDR3 loop: CASSLFRTGNTIYF. CDR3 in DNA: TGTGCCAGCAGCTTGTTCAGAACCGGAAACACCATATATTTT.

This clone turned up a few times. This rearrangement joins TRBV2 to TRBJ2-1; no firm D call. V was pared by 4 bases and J by 5 bases, with 3 bases between. Germline V gene data show CDR1 as SNHLY and CDR2 as FYNNEI. This CDR3 contains 11 residues. The CDR3 sequence: CASSADNEQFF. CDR3 sequence (DNA): TGTGCCAGCAGTGCCGACAATGAGCAGTTCTTC.

Here the CDR3 reads CASSDAGPLGELFF. Written as DNA, the CDR3 is TGTGCCAGCAGTGATGCAGGCCCTCTCGGGGAACTGTTTTTT. The chain combines TRBV2 with TRBJ1-4; D is ambiguous. The CDR3 extends over 14 amino acids. The germline V and J ends were trimmed by 3 bases and 12 bases, with 17 bases remaining between them. Germline loops: CDR1 SNHLY, CDR2 FYNNEI.

This chain joins TRBV6-2 or TRBV6-3 and TRBJ1-1; D ambiguous. There are 13 residues in the CDR3. Trimming shortened V by 2 bases and J by 7 bases, and 11 bases separated the two germline ends. Germline V gene sequence: CDR1 MNHEY, CDR2 SVGEGT. CDR3 coding DNA: TGTGCCAGCAGTTACGGGCCGGCGATTGAAGCTTTCTTT. Its translation is CASSYGPAIEAFF.

This rearrangement joins TRBV6-5 to TRBJ2-7, with 7 nucleotides matching TRBD2. This CDR3 has 15 residues. The germline CDR1 and CDR2 sequences are MNHEY and SVGAGI. V was clipped by 0 bases and J by 7 bases; unmatched bases: 9. This chain's CDR3 is CASSYSGLIGAEQYF. The CDR3 DNA follows: TGTGCCAGCAGTTACTCGGGACTAATCGGAGCGGAGCAGTACTTC.

The V and J genes are TRBV7-2 and TRBJ1-1; maybe TRBD1 (5 bases). V lost 1 base and J lost 4, with 13 bases in between. This CDR3 contains 15 residues. CDR1 is SGHTA, CDR2 FQGNSA, per germline. CDR3 coding DNA: TGTGCCAGCAGCTTAGTTGGGGCCGGAATCACTGAAGCTTTCTTT. Translating it yields CASSLVGAGITEAFF.

This clone is a singleton in its sample. At one of its ends the junction is not consistent with the germline gene, which may arise from a read error. The chain is built from TRBV7-2 and TRBJ1-6, with D tentatively TRBD1 (5 bases). The germline CDR1 and CDR2 sequences are SGHTA and FQGNSA. The CDR3 extends over 14 amino acids. CDR3 DNA: TGTGCCAGCAGCTTAGCGGGGGGGGAAACCCCCACCGACTTT. The encoded protein is CASSLAGGETPTDF.

V usage is TRBV11-2 and J usage is TRBJ2-3; TRBD2 agrees at 15 bases. V lost 7 bases and J lost 3; bases outside the gene matches: 8. The CDR3 covers 17 residues. Per the germline V gene, CDR1 is SGHAT and CDR2 is FQNNGV. This CDR3 is CASIPGTSGGLTDTQYF. The CDR3 DNA reads TGTGCCAGCATACCTGGGACTAGCGGGGGGTTAACAGATACGCAGTATTTT.

This chain links TRBV6-6 with TRBJ1-3; D might be TRBD1 (5 bases). CDR1 and CDR2 (germline): MNHNY, SVGAGI (reference sequence). The CDR3 runs 15 residues. Deletions cut 2 bases from V and 5 bases from J, with 13 bases between. Here the CDR3 reads CASSYGDQGRNTIYF. In DNA, the CDR3 is TGTGCCAGCAGTTACGGAGACCAGGGCCGAAACACCATATATTTT.

This rearrangement joins TRBV24-1 to TRBJ1-5, with 8 nucleotides matching TRBD1. This CDR3 is built from 21 residues. CDR1 and CDR2 (germline): KGHDR, SFDVKD. Trimming cost V 3 bases and J 3 bases; bases outside gene matches: 21. CDR3 in amino acids: CATSDGGIKTGARYFNQPQHF. The CDR3 nucleotides read TGTGCCACCAGTGATGGGGGCATAAAGACAGGGGCTCGATATTTCAATCAGCCCCAGCATTTT.

The rearrangement links TRBV7-2 to TRBJ1-5, with D hard to call. Germline loops: CDR1 SGHTA, CDR2 FQGNSA. CDR3 length equals 13 residues. V was clipped by 1 base and J by 7 bases, with 8 bases between them. The CDR3 sequence is CASSLVGEQPQHF. The CDR3 region has the DNA TGTGCCAGCAGCTTAGTCGGGGAACAGCCCCAGCATTTT.